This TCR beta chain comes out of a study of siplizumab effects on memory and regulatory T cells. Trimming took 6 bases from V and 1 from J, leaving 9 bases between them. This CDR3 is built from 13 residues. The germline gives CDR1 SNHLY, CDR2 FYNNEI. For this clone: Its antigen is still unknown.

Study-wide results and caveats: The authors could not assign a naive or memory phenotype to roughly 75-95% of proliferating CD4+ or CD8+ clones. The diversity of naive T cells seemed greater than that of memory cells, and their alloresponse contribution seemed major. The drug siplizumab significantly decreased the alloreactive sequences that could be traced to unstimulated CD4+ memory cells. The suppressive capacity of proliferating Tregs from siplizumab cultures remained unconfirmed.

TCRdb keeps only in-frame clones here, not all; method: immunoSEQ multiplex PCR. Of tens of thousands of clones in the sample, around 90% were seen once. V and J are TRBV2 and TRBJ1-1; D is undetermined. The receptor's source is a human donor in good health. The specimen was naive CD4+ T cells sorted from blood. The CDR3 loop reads CASRVQPNTEAFF. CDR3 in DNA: TGTGCCAGCAGGGTACAGCCGAACACTGAAGCTTTCTTT.